The 7 T cell receptor beta chains presented below share a single source sample, sequenced in a study of blood T cells in healthy people across ages. Alongside a J-beta primer mix, a sample-barcoded 5' primer served in a second PCR lasting 7 to 11 cycles. TCRdb itself ran the 5' RACE reads through MiXCR, one entry per CDR3 protein. Of fewer than 800,000 distinct CDR3 sequences in the sample, 45% to 50% were seen once. The sequenced sample consisted of blood. The receptors stem from a woman between 55 and 75 years old in good health.

This clonotype was recorded at least ten times. The chain uses TRBV6-6 and TRBJ2-7, with D unresolved. Germline V gene data show CDR1 as MNHNY and CDR2 as SVGAGI (reference sequence). The CDR3 spans 14 residues. V was shortened by 6 bases and J by 2 bases, with 14 bases between the two germline ends. In DNA form, the CDR3 reads TGTGCCAGCAGACACGACCCGGCGACCTACGAGCAGTACTTC. Its translation: CASRHDPATYEQYF.

This clonotype has ten or more counts. The germline gene is not matched at one end of the junction; a read error may be the cause. The rearrangement links TRBV5-1 to TRBJ2-7; 9 bases are a match to TRBD2. CDR1 is SGHRS, CDR2 YFSETQ, per germline. This CDR3 is 14 amino acids long. DNA of the CDR3: TGTGCCAGCAGCCCGACTAGCGGCTCCTACGAGCAGTACTTC. Translating it yields CASSPTSGSYEQYF.

This clonotype came up a few times. The rearrangement links TRBV7-9 to TRBJ2-3; 9 bases fit TRBD2. J lost 8 bases, V lost 4 bases, and 10 bases had no gene match. Germline CDR1 is SEHNR and CDR2 is FQNEAQ (reference sequence). The CDR3 is made up of 15 amino acids. The CDR3 DNA reads TGTGCCAGCAGCTCTCCCGCGGGAGGGAGGGGTACGCAGTATTTT. Amino acid sequence: CASSSPAGGRGTQYF. Using reference TRBV7-9 and TRBJ2-3 for the parts outside the CDR3, the full variable domain is DTGVSQNPRHKITKRGQNVTFRCDPISEHNRLYWYRQTLGQGPEFLTYFQNEAQLEKSRLLSDRFSAERPKGSFSTLEIQRTEQGDSAMYLCASSSPAGGRGTQYFGPGTRLTVL.

Concerning this clonotype: A much larger clone differs from this one at a single base, so this may be a read error. J is TRBJ2-5 and V is TRBV6-6; D is unclear. The length of the CDR3 is 12 residues. The germline V gene has CDR1 MNHNY and CDR2 SVGAGI (reference sequence). The CDR3 loop reads CAGSYSGETQYF. The CDR3 DNA sequence: TGTGCCGGCAGTTACTCGGGAGAGACCCAGTACTTC.

This clonotype occurred once. The V gene is TRBV11-1, the J gene TRBJ2-1; D may correspond to TRBD1 or TRBD2 (5 bases each). This CDR3 region has 12 residues. V lost 5 bases and J 7 bases, leaving 9 bases between the germline ends. CDR1 is SGHAT and CDR2 is FQDESV in the germline V gene (reference sequence). The CDR3 coding sequence is TGTGCCAGCAGCCGAGGGGTAAATGAGCAGTTCTTC. Its translation is CASSRGVNEQFF.

The chain couples TRBV20-1 to TRBJ1-2; a weak D match, TRBD1 (6 bases). From germline, CDR1 is DFQATT and CDR2 SNEGSKA (reference sequence). Trimming left V 3 bases short and J 3 bases short, with 20 bases between. The CDR3 has 16 residues. The DNA for the CDR3 is TGCAGTGCTAGGCCCTTTTCAGGGGTTTCTTACTATGGCTACACCTTC. Translation gives CSARPFSGVSYYGYTF.

This clonotype occurred a few times. The rearrangement uses TRBV20-1 and TRBJ1-6, with D perhaps matching TRBD1 (6 bases). There are 14 residues in the CDR3. The V and J ends lost 5 bases and 10 bases respectively, with 18 bases between them. Germline V gives CDR1 DFQATT, CDR2 SNEGSKA (reference sequence). The DNA for the CDR3 is TGCAGTGCTCTAACAGGGACTGCGAGGTCACCCCTCCACTTT. It specifies CSALTGTARSPLHF.